This TCR beta chain was captured by sequencing in a study of OX40 agonist ivuxolimab in advanced cancers. Study background: The study treated patients with ivuxolimab, an agonistic anti-OX40 (CD134) antibody. Melanoma, hepatocellular carcinoma, head and neck or renal cell cancer occurred in dose-escalation patients.

Trimming pared 4 bases from V and 6 bases from J, leaving 11 bases between. CDR1 is SGHNT, CDR2 YYREEE, per germline (reference sequence). The CDR3 loop spans 13 amino acids. Findings and caveats of the study: Nonresponders, in some cases, also had low normalized T-cell clonal expansion. Among the least clonally expanded were partial responders at 0.1-3.0 mg/kg.

This clone was found a few times. Its target is not known. This table comes from immunoSEQ multiplex PCR, and its TCRdb copy is limited to in-frame clones, with some not included. The sample has approximately 77,000 clones, around four fifths seen once. The sequences come from CD4+ or CD8+ T cells sorted from blood, collected in a trial of the OX40 agonist ivuxolimab. The chain recombines TRBV5-4 with TRBJ2-1, with no clear D. This sequence was found in an adult with an advanced solid tumor such as melanoma, head and neck, liver or kidney cancer. Written as DNA, the CDR3 is TGTGCCAGCAGCGAGTTTCCAGGCAATGAGCAGTTCTTC. It specifies CASSEFPGNEQFF.